One and the same sample provided the 21 T cell receptor beta chains below, sequenced in a study of spatial heterogeneity in lung cancer. From the 5' RACE reads, TCRdb called clonotypes with MiXCR, one entry per CDR3 protein. Among approximately 90,000 distinct CDR3 sequences listed, approximately 8.2% were seen once. Time point: sample taken at primary tumor resection. The authors sequenced whole RNA from tumor, nontumor lung or frozen PBMC without sorting. Material: PBMCs, obtained at surgery. Receptor source: a male donor with early-stage non-small cell lung cancer.

CDR3 coding DNA: TGTGCCAGCAGCCCGCGAACCGGGACACCATTTTCCTACGAGCAGTACTTC. Translation gives CASSPRTGTPFSYEQYF. The chain links TRBV7-9 to TRBJ2-7; D possibly corresponds to TRBD1 (6 bases). V was trimmed by 5 bases and J by 1 base, leaving 21 bases between them. The CDR3 has 17 residues. The germline V gene has CDR1 SEHNR and CDR2 FQNEAQ (reference sequence).

Ten or more counts support this clonotype. The chain has TRBV20-1 and TRBJ2-3, with a tentative D call TRBD1 (5 bases). CDR1 and CDR2 from the germline V gene are DFQATT and SNEGSKA (reference sequence). This CDR3 contains 14 residues. V dropped 3 bases and J dropped 1 base, with 11 bases sitting between them. The CDR3, as DNA: TGCAGTGCTAGTACAGGTTATGGCACAGATACGCAGTATTTT. Translation: CSASTGYGTDTQYF.

The table lists this clonotype with a few counts. The genes are TRBV20-1 and TRBJ2-3; 9 nucleotides align to TRBD2. This CDR3 region has 17 residues. Germline CDR1 and CDR2: DFQATT and SNEGSKA (reference sequence). The V gene end was trimmed by 0 bases and the J gene end by 3 bases; junction bases not matched to a gene: 10. The CDR3 protein is CSAREAGGVLWTDTQYF. The CDR3 DNA reads as TGCAGTGCTAGAGAAGCGGGGGGTGTTTTATGGACAGATACGCAGTATTTT.

This clonotype appeared many times. This sequence joins TRBV5-1 and TRBJ2-7, with 9 bases fitting TRBD1. From germline, CDR1 is SGHRS and CDR2 YFSETQ. The J segment lost 4 bases and the V segment lost 0 bases, leaving 2 bases of the junction unmatched. This CDR3 is built from 14 residues. Here the CDR3 reads CASSLGGQGYEQYF. In nucleotides, the CDR3 is TGCGCCAGCAGCTTGGGAGGACAGGGGTACGAGCAGTACTTC.

This clonotype has only a few counts. The V gene is TRBV5-5, the J gene TRBJ1-5, with D tentatively TRBD1 (5 bases). V gave up 0 bases and J gave up 7 bases, with 17 bases separating them. The germline V gene encodes CDR1 SGHKS and CDR2 YYEKEE (reference sequence). This CDR3 has 16 amino acids. CDR3 in DNA: TGTGCCAGCAGCTTGGCCGGGTGGCAGGGTGTGCAGCCCCAGCATTTT. It is translated as CASSLAGWQGVQPQHF.

The chain has TRBV11-2 and TRBJ1-6, with 9 nucleotides matching TRBD1. The CDR3 is made up of 16 amino acids. Per the germline V gene, CDR1 is SGHAT and CDR2 is FQNNGV. V was pared by 5 bases and J by 7 bases, with 9 bases of the junction left unmatched. The CDR3 is CASSPPGTGINSPLHF. CDR3 bases: TGTGCCAGCAGCCCTCCCGGGACAGGGATAAATTCACCCCTCCACTTT.

This clonotype was seen at least ten times. This rearrangement joins TRBV24-1 to TRBJ2-3, with D uncertain. Trimming cost V 4 bases and J 0 bases, with 10 bases left between them. Germline CDR1 and CDR2: KGHDR and SFDVKD. This CDR3 contains 15 residues. The CDR3 nucleotides read TGTGCCACCAGTGAGCGGTCGCGGAGCACAGATACGCAGTATTTT. Translating gives CATSERSRSTDTQYF.

This clonotype was observed many times. V usage is TRBV29-1 and J usage is TRBJ2-5; D is perhaps TRBD1 or TRBD2 (5 bases each). V was cut by 8 bases and J by 4 bases, with 17 bases left in between. Germline V gene lookup returns CDR1 SQVTM and CDR2 ANQGSEA. The CDR3 has 13 residues. CDR3 nucleotide sequence: TGCAGCTTTGGAAGTGGGGGTAGAGAGACCCAGTACTTC. Amino acids: CSFGSGGRETQYF.

This chain joins TRBV10-3 and TRBJ2-1, with D uncertain. The CDR3 runs 13 residues. Germline CDR1 reads ENHRY; CDR2 reads SYGVKD. The V end lost 2 bases, the J end lost 7 bases, and 9 bases lay between the germline ends. CDR3 sequence: CAISEKGVNEQFF. Written as DNA, the CDR3 is TGTGCCATCAGTGAGAAGGGTGTGAATGAGCAGTTCTTC.

This clonotype has more than one count but fewer than ten. The rearrangement uses TRBV6-6 and TRBJ2-3; D may be TRBD2 (5 bases). Trimming shortened V by 5 bases and J by 0 bases, and 12 bases separated the two germline ends. The CDR3 spans 15 residues. In germline, CDR1 is MNHNY, CDR2 SVGAGI (reference sequence). CDR3 loop: CASSRGGPSTDTQYF. CDR3 DNA sequence: TGTGCCAGCAGTCGGGGTGGTCCTAGCACAGATACGCAGTATTTT.

This clonotype was picked up one time. This may stem from a read error, because a much larger clone lies one nucleotide away. The chain joins TRBV20-1 to TRBJ1-5; unclear D gene. Trimming took 5 bases from V and 5 from J, leaving 13 bases between them. Germline CDR1 and CDR2: DFQATT and SNEGSKA (reference sequence). The CDR3 is 13 residues long. The CDR3: CSAEDGRHQPQHF. The CDR3 DNA is TGCAGTGCTGAGGACGGCCGGCATCAGCCCCAGCATTTT.

This clonotype was seen a few times. DNA of the CDR3: TGTGCCAGCAGTTCGCTACAGGGAACTGAAGCTTTCTTT. Residues: CASSSLQGTEAFF. The rearrangement links TRBV27 to TRBJ1-1; weak D call: TRBD1 (6 bases). The CDR3 loop spans 13 amino acids. Germline values: CDR1 MNHEY, CDR2 SMNVEV (reference sequence). V lost 4 bases to trimming and J lost 5 bases, with 11 bases between them.

The table lists this clonotype with many counts. The V gene is TRBV11-2, the J gene TRBJ2-7; 9 bases align to TRBD2. In germline, CDR1 is SGHAT, CDR2 FQNNGV. The length of the CDR3 is 14 residues. The V segment lost 5 bases and the J segment 3 bases; nucleotides outside the gene matches: 5. DNA for the CDR3: TGTGCCAGCAGCACCCTTAGCGGGAGCTACGAGCAGTACTTC. Translation: CASSTLSGSYEQYF.

The V and J genes are TRBV29-1 and TRBJ2-1; D gene unclear. This CDR3 contains 13 residues. The V end was cut by 3 bases, the J end by 5 bases, with 11 bases between. CDR1 and CDR2 from the germline V gene are SQVTM and ANQGSEA. The CDR3 region is CSVEVSSDNEQFF. The CDR3 nucleotides read TGCAGCGTTGAGGTCTCCTCTGACAATGAGCAGTTCTTC.

V usage is TRBV6-2 or TRBV6-3 and J usage is TRBJ1-5; 7 bases match TRBD1. V lost 5 bases and J lost 8; bases outside the gene matches: 18. Germline CDR1 and CDR2: MNHEY and SVGEGT. The CDR3 has 17 amino acids. The CDR3 sequence is CASSRNMPSLQGKPQHF. As DNA, the CDR3 is TGTGCCAGCAGTCGAAATATGCCGTCTTTACAGGGGAAGCCCCAGCATTTT.

This clonotype has a count of ten or more. This chain joins TRBV28 and TRBJ2-2; possible D gene TRBD1, 6 bases. The CDR3 runs 15 residues. Trimming removed 4 bases from V and 2 bases from J, with 11 bases in between. CDR1 is MDHEN, CDR2 SYDVKM, per germline. CDR3 sequence: CASSYAGVNTGELFF. The CDR3 nucleotides read TGTGCCAGCAGTTATGCAGGGGTTAACACCGGGGAGCTGTTTTTT.

This clonotype was recorded a few times. The chain links TRBV6-2 or TRBV6-3 to TRBJ1-6; D gene unclear. Trimming took off 6 bases at V and 0 bases at J, with 9 bases between the two ends. There are 15 residues in the CDR3. Germline V gene sequence: CDR1 MNHEY, CDR2 SVGEGT. CDR3 nucleotide sequence: TGTGCCAGCAGGGCCCGAGCCTCCTATAATTCACCCCTCCACTTT. Residues: CASRARASYNSPLHF.

In its sample, this clonotype was seen a few times. The genes are TRBV12-3 or TRBV12-4 and TRBJ1-5; D might be TRBD1 (5 bases). The V and J ends lost 5 bases and 7 bases respectively, with 12 bases between them. The CDR3 has 13 residues. CDR3 bases: TGTGCCAGCAGTGGGGGGGAGGGCCAGCCCCAGCATTTT. This sequence encodes CASSGGEGQPQHF.

The V and J genes are TRBV30 and TRBJ1-2; 9 bases fit TRBD1. CDR1 is GTSNPN, CDR2 SVGIG, per germline (reference sequence). V lost 8 bases to trimming and J lost 2 bases; unmatched junction nucleotides: 0. The CDR3 consists of 11 residues. The CDR3 DNA sequence: TGTGCCGGACAGGGGAACTATGGCTACACCTTC. Translating it yields CAGQGNYGYTF.

This clonotype was found a few times. The chain has TRBV6-2 or TRBV6-3 and TRBJ1-1; 9 nucleotides match TRBD1. Looked up from germline, CDR1 is MNHEY and CDR2 is SVGEGT. This CDR3 spans 13 amino acids. V was clipped by 8 bases and J by 5 bases; unmatched bases: 6. CDR3 region: CASGQGRATEAFF. The CDR3 DNA sequence: TGTGCCAGCGGACAGGGGAGAGCGACTGAAGCTTTCTTT.

This chain uses TRBV15 with TRBJ2-5; TRBD2 agrees at 14 bases. The V gene end was trimmed by 1 base and the J gene end by 4 bases; junction bases not matched to a gene: 2. CDR1 is LNHNV and CDR2 is YYDKDF in the germline V gene (reference sequence). The CDR3 contains 16 residues. The CDR3 DNA reads TGTGCCACCAGCAGAGGAGGGACTAGCGGGGGAGAGACCCAGTACTTC. Translated, it gives CATSRGGTSGGETQYF.